The sequence of this TCR beta chain was determined in a study of Ad26.COV2.S vaccination and SARS-CoV-2 variants. Study-level background: A participant enrolled in the COV1001 Ad26.COV2.S trial arm provided the sample. Doses of Ad26.COV2.S were injected into muscle once or twice, 56 days apart.

Libraries were prepared by immunoSEQ multiplex PCR; TCRdb keeps only in-frame clonotypes and omits some of them. The table shows 350,000 to 500,000 clones, with nearly 90% occurring only once. Treatment denoted: 15 to 20 received Ad26.COV2.S at low or high dose, single or two shots; 5 received placebo; per-sample allocation not given. Following the first vaccine or placebo injection, samples were taken on day 63. On this clone itself: As yet, its antigen is unknown. The same CDR3 can be traced to other DNA sequences in this sample.

Per the germline V gene, CDR1 is GTSNPN and CDR2 is SVGIG (reference sequence). Trimming removed 5 bases at V and 0 bases at J, with 7 bases between. The length of the CDR3 is 12 residues. Overall study findings and caveats: Breadth of non-spike TCRs did not differ between vaccinees and placebo recipients.

The sequencing used peripheral blood, collected in a trial of Ad26.COV2.S vaccine versus placebo. The TCR sequence derives from a person between 18 and 60 years old who received the Ad26.COV2.S COVID-19 vaccine or a placebo. The chain recombines TRBV30 with TRBJ1-1; D unresolved. This CDR3 is CAWGRVNTEAFF. CDR3 bases: TGTGCCTGGGGTAGGGTGAACACTGAAGCTTTCTTT.